A single sample gave rise to the 8 T cell receptor beta chains below, sequenced in a study of breast tumors, draining lymph nodes, adjacent tissues. TCRdb reprocessed the multiplex PCR reads with MiXCR, giving one entry per CDR3 protein. The sample contains around 130,000 distinct CDR3 sequences, approximately 32% of which appear only once. Samples came from axillary lymph nodes draining the breast cancer. Material for sequencing was axillary lymph node tissue. The receptors here all came from a female donor with breast cancer. Some clones in this sample may be carry-over from other donors' samples.

The chain combines TRBV6-2 or TRBV6-3 with TRBJ1-2; D is uncertain. This CDR3 has 15 residues. CDR1 is MNHEY, CDR2 SVGEGT, per germline. The V end lost 5 bases, the J end lost 5 bases, and 18 bases lay between the germline ends. The CDR3 DNA follows: TGTGCCAGCAGTCACCCGCCCCAACGGGCATATGGCTACACCTTC. It is translated as CASSHPPQRAYGYTF.

The V call is TRBV5-1, the J call TRBJ1-1; no definite D call. The CDR3 contains 15 residues. V shed 2 bases and J shed 1 base, with 12 bases lying between them. Germline CDR1 reads SGHRS; CDR2 reads YFSETQ. The CDR3 DNA is TGCGCCAGCAGCTTAGGAGGTCCGGGGAACACTGAAGCTTTCTTT. It encodes CASSLGGPGNTEAFF.

This clonotype came up many times. The chain uses TRBV18 and TRBJ2-7; D call uncertain. Trimming took 5 bases from V and 6 from J, leaving 11 bases between them. CDR1 is KGHSH and CDR2 is LQKENI in the germline V gene. CDR3 length: 12 residues. The CDR3 loop is CASSSDGSEQYF. Written as DNA, the CDR3 is TGTGCCAGCTCATCGGACGGATCCGAGCAGTACTTC.

This clonotype was seen a few times. This may stem from a read error, because a much larger clone lies one nucleotide away. Written as DNA, the CDR3 is TGTGCCAGCAGTCACCGGGGACAGGGGGCAGCAGATACGCAGTATTTT. Its translation: CASSHRGQGAADTQYF. The chain combines TRBV6-4 with TRBJ2-3, with 12 positions matching TRBD1. The germline V gene encodes CDR1 MRHNA and CDR2 SNTAGT. V lost 5 bases and J lost 4; bases outside the gene matches: 7. The CDR3 has 16 residues.

The rearrangement uses TRBV25-1 and TRBJ1-3; D possibly corresponds to TRBD1 (5 bases). The CDR3 runs 15 residues. Per the germline V gene, CDR1 is MGHDK and CDR2 is SYGVNS. Deletions cut 2 bases from V and 0 bases from J, with 8 bases between. CDR3 residues: CASSEAGTSGNTIYF. CDR3 nucleotides: TGTGCCAGCAGTGAAGCTGGGACCTCTGGAAACACCATATATTTT.

The chain is built from TRBV19 and TRBJ2-1; D is possibly TRBD1 or TRBD2 (6 bases each). Germline V gene data show CDR1 as LNHDA and CDR2 as SQIVND (reference sequence). This CDR3 contains 14 residues. The ends were cut back, 11 bases at V and 2 bases at J, with 16 bases in the middle. The CDR3: CAWRGRTAYNEQFF. The CDR3 nucleotides are TGTGCCTGGAGGGGCAGGACAGCCTACAATGAGCAGTTCTTC.

This clonotype was observed at least ten times. The gene calls are TRBV29-1 and TRBJ2-1, with 8 bases fitting TRBD2. This CDR3 comprises 12 residues. V shed 5 bases, J shed 7 bases, and the junction held 4 bases outside the gene matches. Germline loops: CDR1 SQVTM, CDR2 ANQGSEA. The CDR3 is CSVTGTRNEQFF. DNA of the CDR3: TGCAGCGTTACCGGGACTAGAAATGAGCAGTTCTTC.

This clonotype was counted many times. This chain connects TRBV6-6 to TRBJ1-4; no definite D call. Germline V gene sequence: CDR1 MNHNY, CDR2 SVGAGI (reference sequence). This CDR3 has 17 residues. Deletions cut 5 bases from V and 7 bases from J, with 23 bases between. The CDR3 sequence: CASSAAVGSRFGEKLFF. In nucleotides, the CDR3 is TGTGCCAGCAGTGCTGCCGTTGGGTCGAGGTTCGGTGAAAAACTGTTTTTT.